One sample yielded the 20 T cell receptor beta chains listed below, sequenced in a study of PD-1 blockade in classical Hodgkin lymphoma. Sequencing used immunoSEQ multiplex PCR; TCRdb keeps in-frame clones, though not all of them. The top ten clones hold roughly 5.4% of a sample with about 63,000 clones, around 90% of them seen once. There was relapse after autologous stem cell transplantation in every patient, and there was variation in brentuximab vedotin exposure. Sample: peripheral blood mononuclear cells (PBMCs), taken before the second cycle of nivolumab. The receptors were sampled from a human donor with classical Hodgkin lymphoma.

This clone was picked up one time. The V and J genes are TRBV7-8 and TRBJ2-1; 7 nucleotides align to TRBD2. This CDR3 has 13 residues. With 2 bases clipped from V and 7 bases from J, the junction kept 2 bases outside the gene matches. Germline V CDR1 and CDR2: SGHVS, FQNEAQ. In DNA, the CDR3 is TGTGCCAGCAGCTTATTGGGGGGGAATGAGCAGTTCTTC. Translated, it gives CASSLLGGNEQFF.

The V call is TRBV7-9, the J call TRBJ1-2; 8 nucleotides line up with TRBD1. Germline CDR1 and CDR2: SEHNR and FQNEAQ (reference sequence). The CDR3 is made up of 12 amino acids. The trim removed 7 bases at V and 5 bases at J, leaving 3 bases unmatched. The CDR3 is CASTDRGYGYTF. CDR3 bases: TGTGCCAGCACCGACAGGGGATATGGCTACACCTTC.

This chain uses TRBV6-5 with TRBJ2-1; 11 bases map to TRBD2. CDR1 MNHEY and CDR2 SVGAGI come from the germline V gene. This CDR3 is built from 15 residues. J gave up 4 bases and V 5 bases, and 4 bases lay outside the gene matches. CDR3 amino acids: CASSPGTSGYNEQFF. As DNA, the CDR3 is TGTGCCAGCAGTCCTGGGACTAGCGGTTACAATGAGCAGTTCTTC.

This clone was detected only once. This rearrangement joins TRBV5-1 to TRBJ1-2, with 7 bases matching TRBD1. Per germline, CDR1 SGHRS and CDR2 YFSETQ. The CDR3 length is 14 residues. V gave up 4 bases and J gave up 2 bases; unmatched junction bases: 5. The CDR3 reads CASSPETGNYGYTF. CDR3 DNA sequence: TGCGCCAGCAGCCCGGAGACAGGGAACTATGGCTACACCTTC.

In nucleotides, the CDR3 is TGTGCCAGCAGCTTGACGACAGGGACCCCTGGAAACACCATATATTTT. It encodes CASSLTTGTPGNTIYF. J is TRBJ1-3 and V is TRBV5-5; TRBD1 agrees at 7 bases. The CDR3 runs 16 residues. The J segment lost 2 bases and the V segment lost 1 base, leaving 6 bases of the junction unmatched. Germline V gene data show CDR1 as SGHKS and CDR2 as YYEKEE (reference sequence).

The chain has TRBV28 and TRBJ1-1; 7 bases map to TRBD1. The germline CDR1 and CDR2 sequences are MDHEN and SYDVKM. Trimming at V came to 7 bases and at J to 1 base, leaving 9 bases not matched to a gene. This CDR3 spans 15 amino acids. The CDR3 spells CASNSPGGTNTEAFF. DNA for the CDR3: TGTGCCAGCAATTCCCCAGGGGGGACGAACACTGAAGCTTTCTTT.

For this clone: Other nucleotide sequences from this sample produce the same CDR3. J is TRBJ2-7 and V is TRBV5-1; a weak D match, TRBD2 (5 bases). This CDR3 spans 14 amino acids. CDR1 is SGHRS, CDR2 YFSETQ, per germline. V lost 0 bases to trimming and J lost 0 bases, with 7 bases between them. CDR3 DNA: TGCGCCAGCAGCTTGGAAGGGAGCTCCTACGAGCAGTACTTC. It encodes CASSLEGSSYEQYF. The entire variable domain, with the rest obtained from reference TRBV5-1 and TRBJ2-7, is as follows: KAGVTQTPRYLIKTRGQQVTLSCSPISGHRSVSWYQQTPGQGLQFLFEYFSETQRNKGNFPGRFSGRQFSNSRSEMNVSTLELGDSALYLCASSLEGSSYEQYFGPGTRLTVT.

This sequence joins TRBV11-2 and TRBJ1-2; 9 bases align to TRBD1. Per germline, CDR1 SGHAT and CDR2 FQNNGV. This CDR3 has 14 residues. The ends lost 4 bases at V and 3 bases at J; junction bases unmatched: 3. This CDR3 is CASSSDRGHYGYTF. In DNA, the CDR3 is TGTGCCAGCAGCTCGGACAGGGGACACTATGGCTACACCTTC. Looking up the rest from reference TRBV11-2 and TRBJ1-2 gives the full variable domain: EAGVAQSPRYKIIEKRQSVAFWCNPISGHATLYWYQQILGQGPKLLIQFQNNGVVDDSQLPKDRFSAERLKGVDSTLKIQPAKLEDSAVYLCASSSDRGHYGYTFGSGTRLTVV.

V gene TRBV5-4 combines with J gene TRBJ1-4, with no clear D. Trimming shortened V by 4 bases and J by 1 base, and 5 bases separated the two germline ends. CDR1 is SGHNT, CDR2 YYREEE, per germline (reference sequence). The CDR3 is 13 residues long. This CDR3 is CASSLGTNEKLFF. The CDR3 region has the DNA TGTGCCAGCAGCCTGGGAACTAATGAAAAACTGTTTTTT.

This clone was counted only a few times. The chain recombines TRBV28 with TRBJ2-7, with TRBD1 matching 8 bases. V shed 4 bases, J shed 1 base, and the junction held 9 bases outside the gene matches. This CDR3 is built from 16 residues. Per the germline V gene, CDR1 is MDHEN and CDR2 is SYDVKM. CDR3 residues: CASSSSSRDRSYEQYF. DNA for the CDR3: TGTGCCAGCAGTTCCTCGTCCCGGGACAGGTCCTACGAGCAGTACTTC.

The gene calls are TRBV14 and TRBJ2-3; D is possibly TRBD2 (7 bases). Germline V lookup: CDR1 SGHDN, CDR2 FVKESK. CDR3 length equals 15 residues. The ends were cut back, 4 bases at V and 1 base at J, with 12 bases in the middle. CDR3 sequence reads: CASSPGGLGTDTQYF. CDR3 sequence (DNA): TGTGCCAGCAGCCCCGGGGGGCTGGGCACAGATACGCAGTATTTT. Full variable domain (outside the CDR3, taken from reference TRBV14 and TRBJ2-3): EAGVTQFPSHSVIEKGQTVTLRCDPISGHDNLYWYRRVMGKEIKFLLHFVKESKQDESGMPNNRFLAERTGGTYSTLKVQPAELEDSGVYFCASSPGGLGTDTQYFGPGTRLTVL.

The chain is built from TRBV10-3 and TRBJ2-2; TRBD1 matches 7 bases. The CDR3 is 16 residues long. V was clipped by 4 bases and J by 4 bases; unmatched bases: 9. Per the germline V gene, CDR1 is ENHRY and CDR2 is SYGVKD. The CDR3 region is CAISVRATGPTGELFF. CDR3 nucleotides: TGTGCCATCAGTGTTAGAGCGACAGGGCCCACCGGGGAGCTGTTTTTT.

This sequence joins TRBV6-6 and TRBJ1-1, with D perhaps matching TRBD1 (5 bases). With 0 bases removed from V and 8 bases from J, the gap between germline ends came to 13 bases. Germline V lookup: CDR1 MNHNY, CDR2 SVGAGI (reference sequence). CDR3 length: 14 residues. The CDR3 loop is CASSYSDRGSEAFF. CDR3 DNA sequence: TGTGCCAGCAGTTACTCGGATAGGGGCTCAGAAGCTTTCTTT.

The rearrangement links TRBV11-2 to TRBJ2-2; D may be TRBD2 (5 bases). The germline V and J ends were trimmed by 5 bases and 4 bases, with 14 bases remaining between them. Looked up from germline, CDR1 is SGHAT and CDR2 is FQNNGV. This CDR3 region has 15 residues. The CDR3, as DNA: TGTGCCAGCAGCCTACCGGGGTCGGCCACCGGGGAGCTGTTTTTT. Translated: CASSLPGSATGELFF.

This clone has just one count. The V and J genes are TRBV5-1 and TRBJ1-1, with 9 nucleotides matching TRBD1. The CDR3 runs 13 residues. Germline CDR1 and CDR2: SGHRS and YFSETQ. Unmatched junction bases numbered 5, after V lost 4 bases and J lost 7 bases. The CDR3, as DNA: TGCGCCAGCAGCAAGGGACAGGGCCTTGAAGCTTTCTTT. Protein product: CASSKGQGLEAFF.

The chain recombines TRBV6-5 with TRBJ2-5, with TRBD1 identical over 9 bases. The DNA end is more similar to TRBJ2-7, so the J call may be wrong. The CDR3 sequence is 15 residues long. Germline CDR1 is MNHEY and CDR2 is SVGAGI. CDR3 region: CASSSPGQGAYEQYF. As DNA, the CDR3 is TGTGCCAGCAGTTCTCCGGGACAGGGCGCCTACGAGCAGTACTTC.

This sequence joins TRBV6-6 and TRBJ2-2; D possibly corresponds to TRBD2 (6 bases). The germline V gene has CDR1 MNHNY and CDR2 SVGAGI (reference sequence). This CDR3 contains 15 residues. Trimming cost V 6 bases and J 5 bases, with 16 bases left between them. The CDR3 DNA reads TGTGCCAGCAGATTGGGGGGTATTCATACCGGGGAGCTGTTTTTT. Amino acids: CASRLGGIHTGELFF.

This clone came up once. Other DNA sequences from this sample encode an identical CDR3 as well. The chain combines TRBV5-1 with TRBJ1-4; TRBD1 aligns across 7 bases. V lost 2 bases and J lost 2; bases outside the gene matches: 3. This CDR3 region has 15 residues. In germline, CDR1 is SGHRS, CDR2 YFSETQ. CDR3: CASSLTGATNEKLFF. DNA of the CDR3: TGCGCCAGCAGCTTAACAGGGGCCACTAATGAAAAACTGTTTTTT.

The table lists this clone with a count of one. V usage is TRBV18 and J usage is TRBJ1-2, with D maybe TRBD1 (5 bases). The ends were cut back, 4 bases at V and 2 bases at J, with 17 bases in the middle. The length of the CDR3 is 16 residues. Germline CDR1 is KGHSH and CDR2 is LQKENI. DNA for the CDR3: TGTGCCAGCTCACAACCAGGCGGGACCCCCAACTATGGCTACACCTTC. This encodes CASSQPGGTPNYGYTF.

CDR3 coding DNA: TGTGCCAGCAGTTACTCAGGGCCCGCCTCACGGGGAGAGCAGTTCTTC. This sequence encodes CASSYSGPASRGEQFF. The J gene is TRBJ2-1, the V gene TRBV6-5; perhaps TRBD2 as D (5 bases). Germline CDR1 reads MNHEY; CDR2 reads SVGAGI. Between the trimmed V and J ends, which lost 0 bases and 10 bases, there was a span of 19 bases. The CDR3 has 16 residues.